The following is a T cell receptor (beta chain) sequence with its context. This entry is derived from a study of cytomegalovirus exposure and HLA in healthy donors. J gave up 5 bases and V 0 bases, and 9 bases lay outside the gene matches. The CDR3 is 16 residues long. The germline V gene has CDR1 SGHAT and CDR2 FQNNGV. The PCR ran on 60 Vbeta and 13 Jbeta primers. Profiled with immunoSEQ multiplex PCR; TCRdb holds only in-frame clones, not every one. Of under 150,000 clones detected, 75% to 85% appear once; the ten largest clones hold 3.3%. Sequences were obtained from PBMCs. This TCR derives from a male donor in good health and CMV-seronegative. This chain uses TRBV11-2 with TRBJ1-1, with TRBD1 matching over 7 bases. Here the CDR3 reads CASSLDLQGGRTEAFF. The CDR3 nucleotides are TGTGCCAGCAGCTTAGATCTCCAGGGGGGCAGGACTGAAGCTTTCTTT.